Below, one TCR beta chain is given with its context. Other nucleotide sequences from this sample produce the same CDR3. Trimming took 4 bases from V and 4 from J; bases not matched to a gene: 6. This CDR3 is built from 14 residues. Germline values: CDR1 SGHAT, CDR2 FQNNGV. This specimen belongs to a study of blood T cell repertoires in COVID-19. Sequencing was performed with immunoSEQ multiplex PCR; in TCRdb, only in-frame clones are kept and a portion is missing. This sample yields approximately 200,000 clones, of which roughly 80% are seen a single time; approximately 5.3% belongs to the top ten. The TCR originated in a human donor in a cohort sampled during active COVID-19. The V gene is TRBV11-2, the J gene TRBJ2-7, with 8 bases aligning to TRBD1. Sequenced sample: peripheral blood. CDR3 in amino acids: CASSWAGGGYEQYF. The DNA for the CDR3 is TGTGCCAGCAGCTGGGCAGGGGGCGGGTACGAGCAGTACTTC.